This passage covers 3 T cell receptor beta chains from one sample sequenced in a study of CD8+CD57+ T cells in acquired aplastic anemia. CDR3 and TCR beta VDJ profiling relied on a genomic DNA template. TCRdb itself ran the reads through MiXCR, one entry per CDR3 protein. The top ten clones hold roughly 29% of a sample with some 210,000 distinct CDR3 sequences, over 55% of them seen once. The sequenced material came from sorted CD4+, CD8+, or CD8+CD57+ T cells (not recorded which) from PBMCs. These receptors all stem from a human donor in good health.

The chain carries TRBV5-1 and TRBJ1-2; possible D gene TRBD1, 6 bases. V gave up 0 bases and J gave up 3 bases, with 9 bases separating them. CDR1 and CDR2 (germline): SGHRS, YFSETQ. The CDR3 runs 14 residues. In DNA form, the CDR3 reads TGCGCCAGCAGCTTGGACCGGACAGACTATGGCTACACCTTC. It translates to CASSLDRTDYGYTF.

The chain employs TRBV19 and TRBJ2-2; 7 positions match TRBD2. The germline gives CDR1 LNHDA, CDR2 SQIVND (reference sequence). Trimming took 1 base from V and 3 from J; bases not matched to a gene: 2. The CDR3 contains 15 residues. The CDR3 is CASSIGGLDTGELFF. The DNA for the CDR3 is TGTGCCAGTAGTATAGGAGGACTAGACACCGGGGAGCTGTTTTTT.

This clonotype came up many times. V gene TRBV6-1 combines with J gene TRBJ1-1; no clear D. The CDR3 is made up of 16 amino acids. Germline CDR1 is MNHNS and CDR2 is SASEGT. Trimming removed 0 bases at V and 0 bases at J, with 11 bases between. The CDR3 protein is CASSEAKFSLNTEAFF. The CDR3 DNA reads TGTGCCAGCAGTGAAGCTAAATTCTCACTGAACACTGAAGCTTTCTTT.